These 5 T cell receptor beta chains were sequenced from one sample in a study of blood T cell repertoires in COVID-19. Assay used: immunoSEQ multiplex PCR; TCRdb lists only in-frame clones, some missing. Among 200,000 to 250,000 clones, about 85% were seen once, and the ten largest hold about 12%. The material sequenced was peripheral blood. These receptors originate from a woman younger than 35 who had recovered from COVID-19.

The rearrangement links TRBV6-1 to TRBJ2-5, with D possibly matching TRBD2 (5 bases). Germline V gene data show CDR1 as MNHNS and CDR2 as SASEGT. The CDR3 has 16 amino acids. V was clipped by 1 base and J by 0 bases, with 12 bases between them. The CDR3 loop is CASSEVLQRNQETQYF. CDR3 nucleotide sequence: TGTGCCAGCAGTGAAGTCTTGCAGCGGAACCAAGAGACCCAGTACTTC.

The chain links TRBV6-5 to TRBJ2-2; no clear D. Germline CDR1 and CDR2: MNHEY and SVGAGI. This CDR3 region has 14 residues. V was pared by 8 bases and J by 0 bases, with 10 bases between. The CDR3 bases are TGTGCCAGCGGGTGGAGCGCGAACACCGGGGAGCTGTTTTTT. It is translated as CASGWSANTGELFF.

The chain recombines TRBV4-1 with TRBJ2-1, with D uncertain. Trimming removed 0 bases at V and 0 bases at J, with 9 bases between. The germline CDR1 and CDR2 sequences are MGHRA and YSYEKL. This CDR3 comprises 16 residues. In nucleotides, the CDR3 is TGCGCCAGCAGCCAAGAGCCGTTTAGCTCCTACAATGAGCAGTTCTTC. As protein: CASSQEPFSSYNEQFF.

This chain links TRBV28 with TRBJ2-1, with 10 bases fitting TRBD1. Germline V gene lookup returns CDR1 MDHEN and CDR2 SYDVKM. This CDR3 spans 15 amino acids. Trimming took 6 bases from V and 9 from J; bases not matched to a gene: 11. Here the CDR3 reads CASSPSGQGLGEQFF. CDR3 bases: TGTGCCAGCAGCCCCTCGGGACAGGGGCTGGGTGAGCAGTTCTTC.

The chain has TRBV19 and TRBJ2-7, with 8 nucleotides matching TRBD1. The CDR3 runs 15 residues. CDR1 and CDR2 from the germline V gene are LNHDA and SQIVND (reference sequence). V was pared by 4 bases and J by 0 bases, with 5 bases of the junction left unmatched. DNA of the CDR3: TGTGCCAGTAGTACAGGGACAGGCTTCTCCTACGAGCAGTACTTC. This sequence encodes CASSTGTGFSYEQYF.